This paragraph reports one T cell receptor (beta chain). Deletions cut 3 bases from V and 0 bases from J, with 21 bases between. Germline CDR1 and CDR2: GTSNPN and SVGIG (reference sequence). The length of the CDR3 is 18 residues. The data were taken from a study of control samples from healthy donors and cancer patients. TCRdb keeps only in-frame clones here, not all; method: immunoSEQ multiplex PCR. The sample table sets out around 190,000 clones. The sequenced material came from blood. This chain joins TRBV30 and TRBJ1-3; TRBD1 might be the D (5 bases). The TCR comes from a young woman in good health. This chain's CDR3 is CAWSHGRRGLFSGNTIYF. In DNA form, the CDR3 reads TGTGCCTGGAGCCATGGGCGGAGGGGCCTTTTCTCTGGAAACACCATATATTTT.